The 12 T cell receptor beta chains below all came from one sample that was sequenced in a study of blood T cell repertoires in COVID-19. This table comes from immunoSEQ multiplex PCR, and its TCRdb copy is limited to in-frame clones, with some not included. The sample has 300,000 to 450,000 clones, approximately 92% seen once. The sample was PBMCs or T cells enriched from blood (not recorded which). The origin of the receptors is a man aged 18-30 years who had recovered from COVID-19.

The chain carries TRBV29-1 and TRBJ1-2, with D maybe TRBD1 (5 bases). Germline CDR1 reads SQVTM; CDR2 reads ANQGSEA. CDR3 length equals 15 residues. Trimming took off 5 bases at V and 4 bases at J, with 20 bases between the two ends. Written as DNA, the CDR3 is TGCAGCGTTAATAGCGGCGTCCTGGGGGTCTATGGCTACACCTTC. It translates to CSVNSGVLGVYGYTF. Based on the CDR3 plus reference TRBV29-1 and TRBJ1-2, the full variable domain is SAVISQKPSRDICQRGTSLTIQCQVDSQVTMMFWYRQQPGQSLTLIATANQGSEATYESGFVIDKFPISRPNLTFSTLTVSNMSPEDSSIYLCSVNSGVLGVYGYTFGSGTRLTVV.

The rearrangement joins TRBV5-8 to TRBJ2-3; the match to TRBD1 covers 7 bases. The CDR3 loop spans 15 amino acids. V was pared by 0 bases and J by 1 base, with 2 bases of the junction left unmatched. Germline V gene sequence: CDR1 SGHTS, CDR2 YDEGEE. CDR3 DNA sequence: TGTGCCAGCAGCTTGGGACAGGGAGGCACAGATACGCAGTATTTT. Translation gives CASSLGQGGTDTQYF.

This clone was seen at least ten times. This chain connects TRBV28 to TRBJ2-2; D unresolved. Trimming removed 8 bases from V and 3 bases from J, with 7 bases in between. Germline values: CDR1 MDHEN, CDR2 SYDVKM. This CDR3 comprises 12 residues. The CDR3 DNA sequence: TGTGCCAGCCCCTCTTACACCGGGGAGCTGTTTTTT. It encodes CASPSYTGELFF.

The chain links TRBV6-5 to TRBJ1-2; D is uncertain. This CDR3 region has 16 residues. The V and J ends lost 0 bases and 0 bases respectively, with 11 bases between them. In germline, CDR1 is MNHEY, CDR2 SVGAGI. For the CDR3, the DNA is TGTGCCAGCAGTTACTCGAGCGGGAATCCTAACTATGGCTACACCTTC. Protein sequence: CASSYSSGNPNYGYTF.

This chain links TRBV7-3 with TRBJ2-5, with 8 bases fitting TRBD2. Unmatched junction bases numbered 3, after V lost 5 bases and J lost 1 base. CDR1 SGHTA and CDR2 FQGTGA come from the germline V gene. There are 14 residues in the CDR3. Written as DNA, the CDR3 is TGTGCCAGCAGCCCGGGGACTAGCCAAGAGACCCAGTACTTC. Amino acid sequence: CASSPGTSQETQYF.

J is TRBJ2-7 and V is TRBV6-1; 10 bases map to TRBD1. Germline V gives CDR1 MNHNS, CDR2 SASEGT. After removal of 2 bases from V and 11 bases from J, the junction contained 6 bases not matched to a gene. The CDR3 length is 13 residues. The CDR3: CASSETGTGVEYF. DNA for the CDR3: TGTGCCAGCAGTGAAACCGGGACAGGGGTAGAGTACTTC.

The chain joins TRBV10-2 to TRBJ1-1; D might be TRBD1 (6 bases). V gave up 7 bases and J gave up 0 bases, with 9 bases separating them. Germline V gives CDR1 WSHSY, CDR2 SAAADI. The CDR3 sequence is 13 residues long. The DNA for the CDR3 is TGCGCCAGCACCAGGGGCTTGAACACTGAAGCTTTCTTT. This gives the protein CASTRGLNTEAFF.

The V gene is TRBV14, the J gene TRBJ1-1; tentative D call: TRBD1 (6 bases). CDR3 size: 16 residues. Germline CDR1 is SGHDN and CDR2 is FVKESK. Trimming shortened V by 4 bases and J by 3 bases, and 18 bases separated the two germline ends. The CDR3 spells CASSPVPGEFDTEAFF. The DNA for the CDR3 is TGTGCCAGCAGCCCAGTTCCAGGGGAGTTCGACACTGAAGCTTTCTTT.

V is TRBV4-1 and J is TRBJ2-1; tentative D call: TRBD2 (7 bases). The V gene's germline CDR1 is MGHRA and CDR2 YSYEKL. Trimming shortened V by 0 bases and J by 8 bases, and 17 bases separated the two germline ends. This CDR3 is built from 16 residues. CDR3 loop: CASSQDPGGARDEQFF. The CDR3 region has the DNA TGCGCCAGCAGCCAAGACCCGGGGGGCGCAAGGGATGAGCAGTTCTTC.

This chain connects TRBV10-3 to TRBJ2-5; a possible D gene is TRBD2 (5 bases). The germline V gene encodes CDR1 ENHRY and CDR2 SYGVKD. V was clipped by 3 bases and J by 1 base, with 9 bases between them. The CDR3 has 14 residues. In DNA form, the CDR3 reads TGTGCCATCAGTGACGGAGCGGCCCAAGAGACCCAGTACTTC. Residues: CAISDGAAQETQYF.

This rearrangement joins TRBV7-2 to TRBJ1-5, with 8 bases matching TRBD1. Germline lookup yields CDR1 SGHTA and CDR2 FQGNSA. There are 16 residues in the CDR3. V dropped 6 bases and J dropped 7; count of bases not matched to a gene: 14. CDR3 region: CASRQSGQVFEQPQHF. CDR3 sequence (DNA): TGTGCCAGCAGACAGTCGGGACAGGTGTTTGAGCAGCCCCAGCATTTT.

J is TRBJ1-2 and V is TRBV6-5, with 7 nucleotides matching TRBD1. After removal of 5 bases from V and 2 bases from J, the junction contained 5 bases not matched to a gene. Germline assignment: CDR1 MNHEY and CDR2 SVGAGI. The CDR3 has 14 residues. CDR3 coding DNA: TGTGCCAGCAGTATGGACAGGCAGAACTATGGCTACACCTTC. Its translation is CASSMDRQNYGYTF.